Presented here are 14 T cell receptor beta chains from one specimen sequenced in a study of cytomegalovirus exposure and HLA in healthy donors. The PCR ran on 60 Vbeta and 13 Jbeta primers. The method was immunoSEQ multiplex PCR; TCRdb's version includes in-frame clones alone and lacks a portion of them. The sample carries some 190,000 clones, 75% to 80% recorded once. The sequencing input was PBMCs. The receptors shown here come from a female donor in good health and CMV-seronegative.

The J gene is TRBJ1-2, the V gene TRBV9; D perhaps matches TRBD1 (6 bases). The V and J ends lost 5 bases and 0 bases respectively, with 11 bases between them. This CDR3 has 14 residues. Germline CDR1 and CDR2: SGDLS and YYNGEE. For the CDR3, the DNA is TGTGCCAGCAGAGCGACAGGAGCTAACTATGGCTACACCTTC. This sequence encodes CASRATGANYGYTF.

The chain combines TRBV7-9 with TRBJ2-3; TRBD2 matches at 10 bases. Looked up from germline, CDR1 is SEHNR and CDR2 is FQNEAQ (reference sequence). Trimming removed 0 bases from V and 6 bases from J; junction bases left unmatched: 9. The CDR3 runs to 17 residues. CDR3 nucleotide sequence: TGTGCCAGCAGCTTAGCCCTAGCGGGGGTCACGTGGGATACGCAGTATTTT. It yields the protein CASSLALAGVTWDTQYF.

The genes are TRBV7-2 and TRBJ2-5, with TRBD2 matching 8 bases. V gave up 4 bases and J gave up 2 bases; unmatched junction bases: 6. Looked up from germline, CDR1 is SGHTA and CDR2 is FQGNSA. The CDR3 spans 15 residues. This CDR3 is CASSWASGLQETQYF. CDR3 DNA: TGTGCCAGCAGCTGGGCTAGCGGGTTACAAGAGACCCAGTACTTC.

The chain carries TRBV30 and TRBJ1-5; D ambiguous. V dropped 0 bases and J dropped 1 base, with 34 bases sitting between them. Germline CDR1 GTSNPN, CDR2 SVGIG (reference sequence). The CDR3 runs to 23 residues. This CDR3 is CAWSVSLQGLTSTAFLSNQPQHF. The CDR3 region has the DNA TGTGCCTGGAGTGTAAGTCTGCAAGGACTAACCTCGACTGCTTTTCTAAGCAATCAGCCCCAGCATTTT.

The rearrangement joins TRBV18 to TRBJ1-5; 8 bases are shared with TRBD1. The CDR3 extends over 15 amino acids. V trimming: 3 bases; J trimming: 6 bases; junction bases outside the gene matches: 7. Looked up from germline, CDR1 is KGHSH and CDR2 is LQKENI. CDR3 region: CASSPSDRAGQPQHF. In nucleotides, the CDR3 is TGTGCCAGCTCACCTTCGGACAGGGCGGGTCAGCCCCAGCATTTT.

The V call is TRBV11-1, the J call TRBJ1-5; 7 nucleotides agree with TRBD1. V trimming: 3 bases; J trimming: 5 bases; junction bases outside the gene matches: 1. This CDR3 comprises 13 residues. Germline lookup yields CDR1 SGHAT and CDR2 FQDESV (reference sequence). CDR3 region: CASSFDRDQPQHF. CDR3 sequence (DNA): TGTGCCAGCAGCTTTGACAGGGATCAGCCCCAGCATTTT.

This chain connects TRBV7-9 to TRBJ1-2, with D possibly matching TRBD1 (5 bases). CDR1 is SEHNR, CDR2 FQNEAQ, per germline (reference sequence). The CDR3 totals 15 residues. V lost 2 bases and J lost 5, with 15 bases in between. The CDR3 loop is CASSLPAGIIYGYTF. The CDR3 DNA is TGTGCCAGCAGCTTACCGGCAGGGATTATTTATGGCTACACCTTC.

The chain joins TRBV19 to TRBJ2-1, with D hard to call. CDR1 is LNHDA and CDR2 is SQIVND in the germline V gene (reference sequence). V lost 10 bases to trimming and J lost 7 bases, with 20 bases between them. This CDR3 spans 14 amino acids. CDR3 sequence reads: CATTTARRGNEQFF. The CDR3 DNA reads TGTGCCACTACGACCGCTCGGCGCGGTAATGAGCAGTTCTTC. The entire variable domain, with the rest obtained from reference TRBV19 and TRBJ2-1, is as follows: DGGITQSPKYLFRKEGQNVTLSCEQNLNHDAMYWYRQDPGQGLRLIYYSQIVNDFQKGDIAEGYSVSREKKESFPLTVTSAQKNPTAFYLCATTTARRGNEQFFGPGTRLTVL.

In DNA, the CDR3 is TGTGCCAGCAGCTCCGTCCTCTCTGGAAACACCATATATTTT. It specifies CASSSVLSGNTIYF. J is TRBJ1-3 and V is TRBV9; D remains ambiguous. The CDR3 sequence is 14 residues long. Per germline, CDR1 SGDLS and CDR2 YYNGEE. Trimming pared 4 bases from V and 0 bases from J, leaving 8 bases between.

The rearrangement links TRBV6-1 to TRBJ2-5; 9 nucleotides align to TRBD1. With the DNA end fitting TRBJ2-7 better, the J assignment may be wrong. This CDR3 has 15 residues. The germline CDR1 and CDR2 sequences are MNHNS and SASEGT. DNA for the CDR3: TGTGCCAGCAGTGAACGAGGGACAGGGCAGTACGAGCAGTACTTC. It specifies CASSERGTGQYEQYF.

V is TRBV5-1 and J is TRBJ2-7; 8 nucleotides line up with TRBD2. Trimming removed 2 bases from V and 2 bases from J; junction bases left unmatched: 3. This CDR3 has 14 residues. Germline V gene lookup returns CDR1 SGHRS and CDR2 YFSETQ. The CDR3 DNA sequence: TGCGCCAGCAGCTTTAGCGGGGAGACCTACGAGCAGTACTTC. Protein product: CASSFSGETYEQYF.

The rearrangement links TRBV15 to TRBJ1-5; a possible D gene is TRBD1 (6 bases). Trimming stripped 9 bases from V and 0 bases from J, with 21 bases between. The CDR3 sequence is 17 residues long. Germline values: CDR1 LNHNV, CDR2 YYDKDF (reference sequence). CDR3 region: CATTWGEGVYSNQPQHF. The CDR3 nucleotides are TGTGCCACGACCTGGGGGGAGGGGGTATATAGCAATCAGCCCCAGCATTTT.

The chain carries TRBV5-1 and TRBJ2-7, with D possibly being TRBD2 (5 bases). Germline loops: CDR1 SGHRS, CDR2 YFSETQ. The CDR3 extends over 13 amino acids. The V gene lost 2 bases and the J gene lost 6 bases, with 12 bases spanning the gap. The CDR3 loop is CASSFGDTGEQYF. CDR3 DNA: TGCGCCAGCAGCTTCGGGGATACGGGCGAGCAGTACTTC.

This clone was counted a few times. The chain uses TRBV19 and TRBJ2-7, with 8 bases that match TRBD1. The CDR3 extends over 15 amino acids. The germline CDR1 and CDR2 sequences are LNHDA and SQIVND (reference sequence). J lost 6 bases, V lost 4 bases, and 11 bases had no gene match. The CDR3: CASSTRQGILGEQYF. In nucleotides, the CDR3 is TGTGCCAGTAGTACGAGACAGGGGATCCTCGGCGAGCAGTACTTC. Drawing the rest from reference TRBV19 and TRBJ2-7, the complete variable domain is DGGITQSPKYLFRKEGQNVTLSCEQNLNHDAMYWYRQDPGQGLRLIYYSQIVNDFQKGDIAEGYSVSREKKESFPLTVTSAQKNPTAFYLCASSTRQGILGEQYFGPGTRLTVT.